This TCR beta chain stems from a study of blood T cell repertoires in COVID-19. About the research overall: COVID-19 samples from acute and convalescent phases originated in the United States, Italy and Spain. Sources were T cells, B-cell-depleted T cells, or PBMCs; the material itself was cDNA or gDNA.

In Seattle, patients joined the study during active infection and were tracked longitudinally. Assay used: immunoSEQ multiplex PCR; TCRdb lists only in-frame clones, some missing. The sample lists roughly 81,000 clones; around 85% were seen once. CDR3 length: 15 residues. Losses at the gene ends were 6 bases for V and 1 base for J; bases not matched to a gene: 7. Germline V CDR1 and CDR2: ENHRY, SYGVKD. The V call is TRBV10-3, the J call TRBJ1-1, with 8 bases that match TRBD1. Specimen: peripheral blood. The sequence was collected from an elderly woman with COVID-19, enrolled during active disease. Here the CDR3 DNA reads TGTGCCATCAGGACAGGGGAGCGGGGGAACACTGAAGCTTTCTTT. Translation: CAIRTGERGNTEAFF.